The 2 T cell receptor beta chains presented below share a single source sample, sequenced in a study of blood T cell repertoires in COVID-19 (dated by TCRdb to the early 2020s). Library preparation used the immunoSEQ multiplex PCR assay. TCRdb holds this immuneACCESS table with in-frame rearrangements only. Some clones are missing; in checked studies, unresolved V genes explain under half, and the rest has no known cause. In this sample the table shows approximately 230,000 clones, 70% to 85% of which occur a single time. The top ten hold 15% of the sample. Sequencing was carried out using PBMCs or T cells enriched from blood (not recorded which). The source of these receptors is a man between 35 and 55 years old who had recovered from COVID-19.

The chain joins TRBV15 to TRBJ2-7; TRBD1 matches 7 bases. The CDR3 runs 15 residues. Trimming took 1 base from V and 2 from J; bases not matched to a gene: 5. Per the germline V gene, CDR1 is LNHNV and CDR2 is YYDKDF (reference sequence). In DNA, the CDR3 is TGTGCCACCAGCAGAGGACGGGACAGTACCTACGAGCAGTACTTC. Protein sequence: CATSRGRDSTYEQYF.

This clone was counted between two and nine times. The chain combines TRBV15 with TRBJ1-6; D might be TRBD1 (6 bases). This CDR3 comprises 15 residues. V was clipped by 0 bases and J by 7 bases, with 10 bases between them. Germline CDR1 reads LNHNV; CDR2 reads YYDKDF (reference sequence). DNA for the CDR3: TGTGCCACCAGCAGAGAACAGGGTTTGAATTCACCCCTCCACTTT. This codes for CATSREQGLNSPLHF. The full variable domain, rest sourced from reference TRBV15 and TRBJ1-6, is DAMVIQNPRYQVTQFGKPVTLSCSQTLNHNVMYWYQQKSSQAPKLLFHYYDKDFNNEADTPDNFQSRRPNTSFCFLDIRSPGLGDTAMYLCATSREQGLNSPLHFGNGTRLTVT.